This TCR beta chain was recovered during a study of CD4+ T cells in melanoma. Whole-study results and caveats: A reported correlation linked neoantigen-specific CD4+ T cells to CD8+, macrophage and B cell function. Neoantigen-specific CD4+ T cells in melanoma reportedly had diverse differentiation states.

On this clone itself: Its antigen is not identified.

Trimming removed 4 bases from V and 6 bases from J, with 10 bases in between. Per germline, CDR1 SGDLS and CDR2 YYNGEE. CDR3 length equals 13 residues. The table came from immunoSEQ multiplex PCR; TCRdb's copy has only in-frame clones and leaves some out. The repertoire consists of 110,000 to 150,000 clones, with about nine tenths occurring once and the leading ten covering approximately 1.5%. The rearrangement joins TRBV9 to TRBJ2-2; D remains unclear. The TCR originated in a human donor with melanoma. The CDR3 spells CASSPTVAGELFF. CDR3 sequence (DNA): TGTGCCAGCAGCCCGACGGTGGCCGGGGAGCTGTTTTTT. The whole variable domain, filled in from reference TRBV9 and TRBJ2-2, reads DSGVTQTPKHLITATGQRVTLRCSPRSGDLSVYWYQQSLDQGLQFLIQYYNGEERAKGNILERFSAQQFPDLHSELNLSSLELGDSALYFCASSPTVAGELFFGEGSRLTVL.